This is a list of T cell receptor beta chains from one sample in a study of glioma-infiltrating T cells. TCRdb re-called the multiplex PCR reads with MiXCR, one entry per CDR3 protein. The sample records approximately 45,000 distinct CDR3 sequences, around 22% being singletons. The sample was glioma tissue, nonneoplastic brain tissue, or PBMCs (not recorded which). These receptors were collected from a human donor with low-grade glioma or glioblastoma, undergoing nonglioma brain surgery, or in good health (not recorded which). Each CDR3 is given without its conserved first and last residue. A D gene is named only where the DNA matches it firmly. Some rows have no size entry. The others give once, few or many, or a class for an expanded clone.

clone size | D gene | V gene | CDR3 length | CDR3 protein
many | TRBD1 | TRBV6-2/TRBV6-3 | 12 | ASKTGGEDYGYT
. | . | TRBV3-1 | 10 | ASRGGAYEQY
many | . | TRBV27 | 13 | ASSLYPGPGGEQY
many | . | TRBV7-9 | 12 | ASSTLISGTSQY
. | TRBD2 | TRBV29-1 | 11 | SGASGSEDEQF
many | . | TRBV11-2 | 13 | ASSLRYYLNTEAF
. | . | TRBV12-3/TRBV12-4 | 11 | VSSRGDGYGYT
many | . | TRBV20-1 | 11 | SARRGSQETQY
many | . | TRBV27 | 13 | ASSLSRGPYNEQF
. | TRBD2 | TRBV11-3 | 13 | ASSHPGTSGNEQF
many | . | TRBV11-2 | 15 | ASSKGLTVLSTDTQY
. | . | TRBV12-5 | 12 | ASGLGGASYGYT
. | . | TRBV3-1 | 13 | ASSQGGDSYNEQF
few | . | TRBV19 | 12 | ASSPTGRSYEQY
many | . | TRBV28 | 9 | ASSYRDTQY
medium-sized | . | TRBV28 | 12 | ASRPGQSNTEAF
many | TRBD1 | TRBV7-2 | 14 | ASSLGQGAGDYGYT
. | TRBD1 | TRBV5-1 | 13 | ASSPGQKRTDTQY
many | . | TRBV15 | 12 | ATSPRGGYTEAF
many | . | TRBV20-1 | 13 | SAPTRGIRTDTQY
medium-sized | . | TRBV6-1 | 10 | ATLGPPNTIY
many | TRBD2 | TRBV9 | 12 | ASSTSGKLDEQF
. | . | TRBV7-9 | 16 | ASSKGSRLAGVPDTQY
many | TRBD1 | TRBV20-1 | 11 | SARTGGWSEAF
many | TRBD1 | TRBV6-1 | 11 | ASSETGGYEQF
many | . | TRBV20-1 | 11 | SASVQDWKPQH
many | . | TRBV6-6 | 12 | ASSYSSEGDEQY
. | . | TRBV28 | 11 | AIHKSSNYGYT
many | . | TRBV2 | 13 | ASSRDGRGTDTQY
few | . | TRBV6-1 | 13 | ASSGPGESGNTIY
many | TRBD1 | TRBV6-1 | 11 | ASLDRGNGELF
many | . | TRBV28 | 9 | ASSFSDGYT
many | TRBD2 | TRBV27 | 16 | ASSLSLASGGFYNEQF
. | TRBD2 | TRBV28 | 12 | ANSIAGGVDTQY
many | . | TRBV28 | 11 | ASSYILNTEAF
many | . | TRBV10-3 | 12 | AIRRGGSTDTQY
many | . | TRBV6-2/TRBV6-3 | 11 | ASSYSPATEAF
many | TRBD2 | TRBV28 | 12 | ASMLNLAGHEQY
many | . | TRBV19 | 11 | ASSIIGGSWYT
. | . | TRBV14 | 15 | ASSQSRGNGMVNEQF